This is a list of T cell receptor beta chains from one sample in a study of T cells after yellow fever vaccination. TCRdb itself ran the 5' RACE reads through MiXCR, one entry per CDR3 protein. The data hold 500,000 to 650,000 distinct CDR3 sequences, with approximately 13% observed a single time. The material sequenced was PBMCs, taken on the day of the yellow fever booster vaccination. The receptors shown here come from a man aged 25-40 years who received the YFV17D yellow fever vaccine. Both conserved end residues are trimmed from each CDR3.

>TRBV20-1|TRBJ1-1
SARVGTEAF
>TRBV30|TRBJ2-1
AWSVAVGGYEQF
>TRBV20-1|TRBJ2-7
SARPRMGRLSSYEQY
>TRBV5-1|TRBJ2-1
ASSLGLAVNEQF
>TRBV7-8|TRBJ1-6
ASSLDAVKGLSPLH
>TRBV6-2/TRBV6-3|TRBJ2-7
ASDSTQGTQPYEQY
>TRBV12-3/TRBV12-4|TRBJ2-1
ASSPGTIYNEQF
>TRBV20-1|TRBJ2-7
SASRTSGEQY
>TRBV28|TRBJ2-7
ASSSGNQQKPY
>TRBV3-1|TRBJ2-1
ASSPAGREQF
>TRBV4-3|TRBJ2-2
ASSQGAPTGELF
>TRBV5-1|TRBJ1-4
ASSLRPQGLRSQNEKLF
>TRBV28|TRBJ2-4
ASSLGDRGDIQY
>TRBV28|TRBJ1-1
ASNDGTGLNTEAF
>TRBV12-3/TRBV12-4|TRBJ2-7
ASSPGTGASYEQY
>TRBV20-1|TRBJ1-5
SASWGNQPQH
>TRBV20-1|TRBJ2-5
SASSRGGETQY
>TRBV3-1|TRBJ1-5
ASSQKGGSQPQH
>TRBV7-9|TRBJ2-1
ASSLATGANNEQF
>TRBV7-2|TRBJ2-7
ASSERDRGPVVYEQY
>TRBV20-1|TRBJ2-7
SARDRHYEQY
>TRBV20-1|TRBJ2-3
SALPVGAASTDTQY
>TRBV11-1|TRBJ2-1
ASSLARGAASGFYNEQF